The 8 T cell receptor beta chains in this list originate from one sample, sequenced in a study of glioma-infiltrating T cells. Using RNA template, CDR3s of TCR alpha and beta were amplified with iRepertoire arm-PCR. TCRdb analysed the multiplex PCR reads with MiXCR anew, one entry per CDR3 protein. The sample contains 93,000 or so distinct CDR3 sequences, about 28% of which appear only once. Sequencing was carried out using glioma tissue, nonneoplastic brain tissue, or PBMCs (not recorded which). These receptors were collected from a human donor with low-grade glioma or glioblastoma, undergoing nonglioma brain surgery, or in good health (not recorded which).

There are many counts of this clonotype. The rearrangement links TRBV7-9 to TRBJ2-7; maybe TRBD1 (6 bases). Germline V lookup: CDR1 SEHNR, CDR2 FQNEAQ (reference sequence). The V gene lost 4 bases and the J gene lost 6 bases, with 19 bases spanning the gap. There are 15 residues in the CDR3. CDR3 DNA: TGTGCCAGCAGCTCCCAAGCAACAGGGTGGTCCGAGCAGTACTTC. Its protein product is CASSSQATGWSEQYF.

This clonotype was counted only a few times. This rearrangement joins TRBV11-1 to TRBJ2-3; D could derive from TRBD1 or TRBD2 (6 bases each). The V and J ends lost 2 bases and 2 bases respectively, with 11 bases between them. The CDR3 sequence is 15 residues long. Germline V lookup: CDR1 SGHAT, CDR2 FQDESV (reference sequence). The CDR3 here is CASSLRGTTTDTQYF. CDR3 nucleotides: TGTGCCAGCAGCTTACGGGGGACAACCACAGATACGCAGTATTTT.

On this clonotype: Being one base from a much bigger clone, this may be a read error. The chain uses TRBV7-6 and TRBJ2-1, with 10 bases that match TRBD2. Germline V gene data show CDR1 as SGHVS and CDR2 as FNYEAQ. The CDR3 spans 14 residues. The CDR3 loop reads CACSLVPSGGEQFF. The CDR3, as DNA: TGTGCCTGCAGCTTAGTCCCTAGCGGGGGTGAGCAGTTCTTC.

In the case of this clonotype: Given a much more abundant clone one base away, this may be a read error. The chain combines TRBV2 with TRBJ1-4; D ambiguous. CDR3 length: 11 residues. Germline V gives CDR1 SNHLY, CDR2 FYNNEI. CDR3 loop: CTSSPSRKLFF. As DNA, the CDR3 is TGTACCAGCAGTCCAAGTAGAAAACTGTTTTTT.

This clonotype came up a few times. The chain uses TRBV4-3 and TRBJ1-5; no definite D call. Trimming shortened V by 0 bases and J by 7 bases, and 10 bases separated the two germline ends. CDR1 and CDR2 from the germline V gene are LGHNA and YSLEER. The CDR3 consists of 14 residues. The CDR3 loop is CASSQDPRGQPQHF. The CDR3 DNA reads as TGCGCCAGCAGCCAAGATCCGAGAGGGCAGCCCCAGCATTTT.

The chain joins TRBV12-3 or TRBV12-4 to TRBJ1-3, with a weak D call TRBD1 (6 bases). This CDR3 is built from 15 residues. Between the trimmed V and J ends, which lost 8 bases and 4 bases, there was a span of 18 bases. The CDR3 reads CASAQEGVGGNTIYF. CDR3 coding DNA: TGTGCCAGCGCCCAAGAGGGGGTCGGGGGAAACACCATATATTTT.

This clonotype was picked up many times. V usage is TRBV29-1 and J usage is TRBJ2-3, with D uncertain. Germline assignment: CDR1 SQVTM and CDR2 ANQGSEA. This CDR3 is built from 10 residues. CDR3 sequence: CSGWADTQYF. The CDR3 bases are TGCAGTGGCTGGGCAGATACGCAGTATTTT.

This clonotype has a count of ten or more. The chain is built from TRBV28 and TRBJ1-2; D is undetermined. Trimming stripped 5 bases from V and 0 bases from J, with 7 bases between. This CDR3 is built from 13 residues. The germline V gene encodes CDR1 MDHEN and CDR2 SYDVKM. CDR3 region: CASSPGANYGYTF. The CDR3 nucleotides read TGTGCCAGCAGTCCGGGAGCTAACTATGGCTACACCTTC.